This T cell receptor beta chain was recorded in a study of T cell repertoires in cytomegalovirus infection. Via MiXCR, TCRdb re-called the reads, giving one row per CDR3 protein. The data show some 310,000 distinct CDR3 sequences, with more than 20% seen just once and about 14% held by the top ten. This CDR3 contains 15 residues. V lost 2 bases and J lost 1, with 11 bases in between. Germline CDR1 SNHLY, CDR2 FYNNEI. In regard to this clonotype: Its target is unknown.

The sample here was cultured PBMCs, taken from culture after CMV antigen stimulation. This chain links TRBV2 with TRBJ1-2; D may be TRBD1 (5 bases). The sequence derives from a human donor in good health (CMV status not recorded). Some clones in this sample may be carry-over from other donors' samples. CDR3 sequence: CASSELGTFNYGYTF. CDR3 DNA sequence: TGTGCCAGCAGTGAATTAGGGACCTTTAACTATGGCTACACCTTC. Based on the CDR3 plus reference TRBV2 and TRBJ1-2, the full variable domain is EPEVTQTPSHQVTQMGQEVILRCVPISNHLYFYWYRQILGQKVEFLVSFYNNEISEKSEIFDDQFSVERPDGSNFTLKIRSTKLEDSAMYFCASSELGTFNYGYTFGSGTRLTVV.